This T cell receptor (beta chain) was observed in a study of blood T cell repertoires in COVID-19. Study in general: Donors in the United States, Italy and Spain gave samples during acute or convalescent COVID-19.

Only in-frame clones appear in the TCRdb table, and some are missing; sequencing was by immunoSEQ multiplex PCR. This table has some 48,000 clones, approximately 82% appearing once. Participants were aged roughly 18 to 89 years from approximately 24 US areas. J was trimmed by 7 bases and V by 2 bases; bases with no gene match: 5. Germline CDR1 is MNHEY and CDR2 is SMNVEV (reference sequence). This CDR3 is built from 15 residues. The chain joins TRBV27 to TRBJ2-1; 10 bases align to TRBD2. The source of this sequence is a woman aged 45-60 years with acute COVID-19. Material for sequencing was PBMCs or T cells enriched from blood (not recorded which). For the CDR3, the DNA is TGTGCCAGCAGTTTAAGAGCGGGGGGGAAAAATGAGCAGTTCTTC. As protein: CASSLRAGGKNEQFF.